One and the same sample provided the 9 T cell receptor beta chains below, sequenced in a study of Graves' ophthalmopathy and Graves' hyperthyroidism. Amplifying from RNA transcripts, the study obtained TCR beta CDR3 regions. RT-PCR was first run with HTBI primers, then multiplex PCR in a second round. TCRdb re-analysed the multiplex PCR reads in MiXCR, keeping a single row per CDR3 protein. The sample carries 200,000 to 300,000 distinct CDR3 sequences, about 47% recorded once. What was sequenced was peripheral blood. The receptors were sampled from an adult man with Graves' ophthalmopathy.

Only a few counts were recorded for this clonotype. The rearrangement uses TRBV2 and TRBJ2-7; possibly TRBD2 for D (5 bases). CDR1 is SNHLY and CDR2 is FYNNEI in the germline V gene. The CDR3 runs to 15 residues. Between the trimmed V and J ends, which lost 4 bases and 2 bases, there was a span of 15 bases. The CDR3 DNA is TGTGCCAGCAGTGGATCGGGAACGTTCGCCTACGAGCAGTACTTC. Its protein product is CASSGSGTFAYEQYF.

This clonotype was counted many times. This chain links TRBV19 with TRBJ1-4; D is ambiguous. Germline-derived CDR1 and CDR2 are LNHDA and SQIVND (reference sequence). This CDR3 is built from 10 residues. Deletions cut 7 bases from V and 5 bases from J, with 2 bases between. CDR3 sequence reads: CASKNEKLFF. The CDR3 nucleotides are TGTGCCAGTAAGAATGAAAAACTGTTTTTT.

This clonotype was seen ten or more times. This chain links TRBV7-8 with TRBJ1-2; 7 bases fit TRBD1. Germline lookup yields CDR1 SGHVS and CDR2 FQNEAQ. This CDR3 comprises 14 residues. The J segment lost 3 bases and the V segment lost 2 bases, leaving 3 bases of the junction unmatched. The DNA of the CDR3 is TGTGCCAGCAGCTTAAACAGGGGCGACTATGGCTACACCTTC. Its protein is CASSLNRGDYGYTF.

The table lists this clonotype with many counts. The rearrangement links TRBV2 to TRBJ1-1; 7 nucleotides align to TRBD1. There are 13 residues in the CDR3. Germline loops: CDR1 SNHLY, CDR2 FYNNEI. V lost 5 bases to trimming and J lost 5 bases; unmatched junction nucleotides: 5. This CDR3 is CASSRQGGTEAFF. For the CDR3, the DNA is TGTGCCAGCAGTAGACAGGGAGGGACTGAAGCTTTCTTT.

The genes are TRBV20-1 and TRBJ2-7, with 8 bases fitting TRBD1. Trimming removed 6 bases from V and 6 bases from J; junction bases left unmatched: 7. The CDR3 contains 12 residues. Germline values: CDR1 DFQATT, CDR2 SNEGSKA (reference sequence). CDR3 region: CSASTGVGEQYF. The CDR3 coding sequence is TGCAGTGCCTCGACAGGGGTTGGCGAGCAGTACTTC.

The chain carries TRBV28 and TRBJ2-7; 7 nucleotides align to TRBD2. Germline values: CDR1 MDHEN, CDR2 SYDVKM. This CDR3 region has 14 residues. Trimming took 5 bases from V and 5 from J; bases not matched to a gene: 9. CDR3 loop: CASSPLHAGDEQYF. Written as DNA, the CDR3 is TGTGCCAGCAGTCCTCTTCACGCGGGGGACGAGCAGTACTTC. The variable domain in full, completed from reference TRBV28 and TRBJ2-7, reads DVKVTQSSRYLVKRTGEKVFLECVQDMDHENMFWYRQDPGLGLRLIYFSYDVKMKEKGDIPEGYSVSREKKERFSLILESASTNQTSMYLCASSPLHAGDEQYFGPGTRLTVT.

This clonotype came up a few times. CDR3 DNA sequence: TGTGCCACCAGTGATTCGTCGCCACGACAAGAGACCCAGTACTTC. Translating gives CATSDSSPRQETQYF. This sequence joins TRBV24-1 and TRBJ2-5; D not certain. This CDR3 comprises 15 residues. V gave up 2 bases and J gave up 2 bases, with 11 bases separating them. CDR1 and CDR2 (germline): KGHDR, SFDVKD.

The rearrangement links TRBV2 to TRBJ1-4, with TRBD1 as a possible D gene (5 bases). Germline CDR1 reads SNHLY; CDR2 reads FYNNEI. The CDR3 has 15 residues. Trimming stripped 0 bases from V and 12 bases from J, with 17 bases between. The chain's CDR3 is CASSEASHTRGQLFF. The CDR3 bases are TGTGCCAGCAGTGAAGCGTCTCATACCCGGGGACAACTGTTTTTT.

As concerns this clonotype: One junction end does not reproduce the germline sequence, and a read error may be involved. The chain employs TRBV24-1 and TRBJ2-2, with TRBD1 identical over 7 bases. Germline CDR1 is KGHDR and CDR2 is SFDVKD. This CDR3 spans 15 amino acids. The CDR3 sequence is CATSDRQGRAGKLFF. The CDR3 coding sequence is TGTGCCACCAGTGACCGACAGGGCAGGGCCGGGAAGCTGTTTTTT.